This T cell receptor (beta chain) derives from a study of beta chain features in type 1 diabetes. The authors reverse transcribed all of the isolated RNA, so sequencing captured expressed TCRB transcripts. Profiling relied on immunoSEQ multiplex PCR, and the TCRdb table lists in-frame clones only, not all of them. This sample has about 220,000 clones; 11% occur once, and the top ten carry 1% to 1.5%. Study-wide points: Patients showed naive, central memory and Treg TCRB repertoires that appeared more similar than those of healthy donors. For patients and controls alike, PCR might favor shorter templates to the same degree. Type 1 diabetes patients had VDJ junctions that carried fewer insertions and more deletions.

This clone came up many times. Its antigen is not known. The CDR3 runs 13 residues. V gave up 9 bases and J gave up 4 bases, with 16 bases separating them. Per germline, CDR1 MNHEY and CDR2 SVGAGI. The sequencing input was central memory CD4+ T cells from blood. The rearrangement links TRBV6-5 to TRBJ2-7, with D perhaps matching TRBD2 (7 bases). The clonotype originates from a man younger than 30 in good health. CDR3 protein: CARDGGPRYEQYF. Here the CDR3 DNA reads TGTGCCAGGGACGGGGGGCCACGGTACGAGCAGTACTTC.